A single sample is the source of the 12 T cell receptor beta chains below, sequenced in a study of T cell responses to AZD1222 COVID-19 vaccine. Sequencing was performed with immunoSEQ multiplex PCR; in TCRdb, only in-frame clones are kept and a portion is missing. The sample records 75,000 to 100,000 clones, around 90% being singletons. The material sequenced was peripheral blood, taken on day 0 of AZD1222 vaccination. The receptors derive from an adult in good health.

This clone occurred a few times. Other DNA sequences in the same sample also yield this CDR3. The J gene is TRBJ1-1, the V gene TRBV7-2, with D unclear. V was cut by 3 bases and J by 4 bases, with 6 bases left in between. The CDR3 has 12 residues. CDR1 and CDR2 from the germline V gene are SGHTA and FQGNSA. The CDR3 is CASSFVVTEAFF. The CDR3 DNA follows: TGTGCCAGCAGCTTCGTGGTCACTGAAGCTTTCTTT.

The chain joins TRBV3-1 (or the pseudogene TRBV3-2) to TRBJ1-4; TRBD1 might be the D (6 bases). Germline V gives CDR1 LGHDT, CDR2 YNNKEL (reference sequence). The CDR3 is 15 residues long. V shed 3 bases and J shed 7 bases, with 15 bases lying between them. The CDR3 loop reads CASSHRQAGGEKLFF. In DNA, the CDR3 is TGTGCCAGCAGCCATAGACAGGCCGGCGGTGAAAAACTGTTTTTT.

The J gene is TRBJ1-5, the V gene TRBV6-5, with 7 bases matching TRBD1. The CDR3 consists of 15 residues. Germline V gene data show CDR1 as MNHEY and CDR2 as SVGAGI. The V gene end was trimmed by 6 bases and the J gene end by 0 bases; junction bases not matched to a gene: 5. Here the CDR3 DNA reads TGTGCCAGCAGACCACAGGGGTATAGCAATCAGCCCCAGCATTTT. Amino acids: CASRPQGYSNQPQHF.

V and J are TRBV7-6 and TRBJ1-6, with no clear D. CDR1 and CDR2 (germline): SGHVS, FNYEAQ. The CDR3 length is 15 residues. Trimming stripped 5 bases from V and 8 bases from J, with 16 bases between. CDR3 DNA sequence: TGTGCCAGCAGCCACAGATACAGCAACGATTCACCCCTCCACTTT. Translating gives CASSHRYSNDSPLHF. The full variable domain, with the rest looked up from reference TRBV7-6 and TRBJ1-6, is GAGVSQSPRYKVTKRGQDVALRCDPISGHVSLYWYRQALGQGPEFLTYFNYEAQQDKSGLPNDRFSAERPEGSISTLTIQRTEQRDSAMYRCASSHRYSNDSPLHFGNGTRLTVT.

This clone has more than one count but fewer than ten. This sequence joins TRBV7-8 and TRBJ1-1, with D possibly TRBD1 on 5 matching bases. Germline lookup yields CDR1 SGHVS and CDR2 FQNEAQ. Between the trimmed V and J ends, which lost 1 base and 4 bases, there was a span of 19 bases. The CDR3 is 17 amino acids. The CDR3 DNA reads as TGTGCCAGCAGCTTAGGATGGTTGGCAGGGTCAGGCACTGAAGCTTTCTTT. This gives the protein CASSLGWLAGSGTEAFF.

V usage is TRBV18 and J usage is TRBJ1-1; unclear D gene. V lost 1 base, J lost 1 base, and 7 bases lay in between. The CDR3 extends over 14 amino acids. The germline V gene has CDR1 KGHSH and CDR2 LQKENI. The CDR3: CASSPLSANTEAFF. CDR3 in DNA: TGTGCCAGCTCACCACTCTCAGCGAACACTGAAGCTTTCTTT.

The V gene is TRBV6-2 or TRBV6-3, the J gene TRBJ2-7; TRBD1 matches 9 bases. CDR3 size: 15 residues. Germline CDR1 reads MNHEY; CDR2 reads SVGEGT. The J segment lost 2 bases and the V segment lost 2 bases, leaving 4 bases of the junction unmatched. As DNA, the CDR3 is TGTGCCAGCAGTTACCGGGGACAGGGACCCTACGAGCAGTACTTC. It encodes CASSYRGQGPYEQYF.

This chain joins TRBV5-1 and TRBJ2-1; D is ambiguous. The CDR3 is 13 residues long. V lost 2 bases, J lost 4 bases, and 7 bases lay in between. Germline CDR1 reads SGHRS; CDR2 reads YFSETQ. The CDR3 loop is CASSFGVYNEQFF. The CDR3 DNA sequence: TGCGCCAGCAGCTTTGGGGTGTACAATGAGCAGTTCTTC.

The gene calls are TRBV13 and TRBJ1-4; D call uncertain. CDR3 size: 13 residues. Deletions cut 5 bases from V and 8 bases from J, with 12 bases between. CDR1 is PRHDT and CDR2 is FYEKMQ in the germline V gene (reference sequence). CDR3 residues: CASSRDKREKLFF. CDR3 sequence (DNA): TGTGCCAGCAGCCGTGATAAGAGGGAAAAACTGTTTTTT.

This chain links TRBV9 with TRBJ2-7, with D hard to call. The germline V and J ends were trimmed by 6 bases and 6 bases, with 13 bases remaining between them. CDR1 and CDR2 (germline): SGDLS, YYNGEE. This CDR3 has 12 amino acids. CDR3 protein: CASKKEDSEQYF. The CDR3 DNA sequence: TGTGCCAGCAAAAAAGAGGATTCCGAGCAGTACTTC.

This chain links TRBV29-1 with TRBJ2-7; TRBD2 might be the D (7 bases). CDR1 is SQVTM, CDR2 ANQGSEA, per germline. Trimming took off 0 bases at V and 3 bases at J, with 21 bases between the two ends. There are 17 residues in the CDR3. CDR3 nucleotides: TGCAGCGTTGAAGATTCTGGGGGCGGGGGAAATTACTACGAGCAGTACTTC. Protein sequence: CSVEDSGGGGNYYEQYF.

This sequence joins TRBV19 and TRBJ2-6; the D gene is possibly TRBD1 (5 bases). The CDR3 contains 18 residues. V dropped 5 bases and J dropped 0 bases, with 17 bases sitting between them. CDR1 and CDR2 from the germline V gene are LNHDA and SQIVND (reference sequence). The DNA for the CDR3 is TGTGCCAGTAGTCCTACGACAGTCCGAAGCTCTGGGGCCAACGTCCTGACTTTC. Translated: CASSPTTVRSSGANVLTF.